A single sample is the source of the 10 T cell receptor beta chains below, sequenced in a study of T-cell memory formation after mild COVID-19. One entry per CDR3 protein results from TCRdb running MiXCR on the 5' RACE reads. The repertoire holds a few hundred thousand distinct CDR3 sequences, with around 17% as singletons. The material sequenced was PBMCs or a T cell subset sorted from them (not recorded which). The receptor source for this set is a man aged 18 to 29 who had mild COVID-19 (a few samples of this study predate the infection). Cell type and time point are not known.

The table lists this clonotype with many counts. CDR3 sequence reads: CASSQDGGLGDNEQFF. CDR3 nucleotide sequence: TGCGCCAGCAGCCAAGATGGTGGACTGGGAGACAATGAGCAGTTCTTC. This sequence joins TRBV4-3 and TRBJ2-1, with D possibly matching TRBD2 (5 bases). From germline, CDR1 is LGHNA and CDR2 YSLEER. The CDR3 extends over 16 amino acids. Trimming left V 0 bases short and J 5 bases short, with 14 bases between.

This clonotype was recorded a few times. The chain has TRBV7-8 and TRBJ2-4; 7 bases are shared with TRBD2. The germline CDR1 and CDR2 sequences are SGHVS and FQNEAQ. This CDR3 has 13 amino acids. V was clipped by 1 base and J by 13 bases; unmatched bases: 7. The DNA of the CDR3 is TGTGCCAGCAGCTTAGGGGAGGGGACTACCCAGTACTTC. Its protein product is CASSLGEGTTQYF.

V is TRBV10-1 and J is TRBJ2-1; weak D call: TRBD2 (6 bases). The CDR3 runs to 14 residues. Germline V gene data show CDR1 as WNHNN and CDR2 as SYGVQD (reference sequence). The V end lost 5 bases, the J end lost 0 bases, and 8 bases lay between the germline ends. In nucleotides, the CDR3 is TGCGCCAGCAGTTACGGGAGCTCCTACAATGAGCAGTTCTTC. Its translation is CASSYGSSYNEQFF.

In this sample, this clonotype turned up many times. This chain joins TRBV29-1 and TRBJ1-1; 7 bases agree with TRBD1. The trim removed 5 bases at V and 3 bases at J, leaving 9 bases unmatched. This CDR3 region has 14 residues. From germline, CDR1 is SQVTM and CDR2 ANQGSEA. For the CDR3, the DNA is TGCAGCGTTTTGTTAAGGGGGCTTGACACTGAAGCTTTCTTT. Translation: CSVLLRGLDTEAFF.

This chain uses TRBV5-1 with TRBJ1-1, with D hard to call. Looked up from germline, CDR1 is SGHRS and CDR2 is YFSETQ. V lost 4 bases, J lost 3 bases, and 13 bases lay in between. CDR3 length equals 14 residues. The DNA of the CDR3 is TGCGCCAGCAGCCCGGGCCACGTGGACACTGAAGCTTTCTTT. It yields the protein CASSPGHVDTEAFF.

The rearrangement uses TRBV11-1 and TRBJ2-7; TRBD2 matches 7 bases. The V gene end was trimmed by 1 base and the J gene end by 2 bases; junction bases not matched to a gene: 11. Looked up from germline, CDR1 is SGHAT and CDR2 is FQDESV (reference sequence). The CDR3 totals 17 residues. DNA of the CDR3: TGTGCCAGCAGCTTAGGCTTCGGGAGGACCCTACCCTACGAGCAGTACTTC. The encoded protein is CASSLGFGRTLPYEQYF.

With regard to this clonotype: A read error may account for a junction end that differs from germline. V and J are TRBV4-1 and TRBJ2-7, with 9 bases fitting TRBD2. Per germline, CDR1 MGHRA and CDR2 YSYEKL. This CDR3 spans 17 amino acids. This CDR3 reads CASSEEPGTSRAYEQYF. The CDR3 bases are TGCGCCAGCAGCGAAGAACCTGGGACTAGCAGGGCCTACGAGCAGTACTTC.

The chain joins TRBV28 to TRBJ1-3; 11 positions match TRBD1. The junction had 3 bases not matched to a gene; V was cut back by 8 bases and J by 3 bases. The CDR3 runs 14 residues. The germline V gene has CDR1 MDHEN and CDR2 SYDVKM. Here the CDR3 DNA reads TGTGCCAGCGGACAGGGGGCTGGTGGAAACACCATATATTTT. Its protein product is CASGQGAGGNTIYF.

The chain links TRBV18 to TRBJ2-5; D is unresolved. Germline CDR1 is KGHSH and CDR2 is LQKENI. V was cut by 1 base and J by 0 bases, with 3 bases left in between. The CDR3 covers 13 residues. The chain's CDR3 is CASSPRNQETQYF. The CDR3 DNA is TGTGCCAGCTCACCACGGAACCAAGAGACCCAGTACTTC.

This clonotype was seen more than once but under ten times. The rearrangement joins TRBV9 to TRBJ1-3; a weak D match, TRBD1 (6 bases). The germline V and J ends were trimmed by 4 bases and 2 bases, with 10 bases remaining between them. There are 14 residues in the CDR3. The germline gives CDR1 SGDLS, CDR2 YYNGEE. Here the CDR3 reads CASSQQGTGNTIYF. CDR3 DNA sequence: TGTGCCAGCAGCCAACAGGGTACTGGAAACACCATATATTTT.